What follows are 14 T cell receptor beta chains derived from one specimen sequenced in a study of blood T cell repertoires in COVID-19. Profiling relied on immunoSEQ multiplex PCR, and the TCRdb table lists in-frame clones only, not all of them. This sample has 150,000 to 190,000 clones, with roughly nine tenths found just once. The source material was peripheral blood. The receptor set was obtained from a woman in her thirties or forties with acute or convalescent COVID-19.

This clone was counted once. The chain recombines TRBV7-9 with TRBJ1-1; a weak D match, TRBD1 (6 bases). The CDR3 totals 13 residues. Germline CDR1 and CDR2: SEHNR and FQNEAQ (reference sequence). With 5 bases removed from V and 7 bases from J, the gap between germline ends came to 14 bases. The CDR3 DNA reads as TGTGCCAGCAGCACCCCGGACAGATATGAAGCTTTCTTT. Translating gives CASSTPDRYEAFF. Full variable domain (rest looked up from reference TRBV7-9 and TRBJ1-1): DTGVSQNPRHKITKRGQNVTFRCDPISEHNRLYWYRQTLGQGPEFLTYFQNEAQLEKSRLLSDRFSAERPKGSFSTLEIQRTEQGDSAMYLCASSTPDRYEAFFGQGTRLTVV.

This chain joins TRBV5-1 and TRBJ2-2; D possibly corresponds to TRBD1 (6 bases). Germline assignment: CDR1 SGHRS and CDR2 YFSETQ. V lost 6 bases and J 4 bases, leaving 13 bases between the germline ends. The CDR3 contains 14 residues. This CDR3 reads CASTQGLATGELFF. The CDR3 region has the DNA TGCGCCAGCACCCAGGGGTTGGCCACCGGGGAGCTGTTTTTT. Variable domain in full (rest from reference TRBV5-1 and TRBJ2-2): KAGVTQTPRYLIKTRGQQVTLSCSPISGHRSVSWYQQTPGQGLQFLFEYFSETQRNKGNFPGRFSGRQFSNSRSEMNVSTLELGDSALYLCASTQGLATGELFFGEGSRLTVL.

This chain connects TRBV5-8 to TRBJ1-6; no definite D call. The CDR3 runs to 14 residues. Per the germline V gene, CDR1 is SGHTS and CDR2 is YDEGEE. V dropped 2 bases and J dropped 4 bases, with 7 bases sitting between them. The CDR3 spells CASSFSRYNSPLHF. CDR3 nucleotide sequence: TGTGCCAGCAGCTTCTCCAGGTATAATTCACCCCTCCACTTT.

V is TRBV3-1 (or the pseudogene TRBV3-2) and J is TRBJ2-3; 8 bases match TRBD2. CDR1 is LGHDT, CDR2 YNNKEL, per germline (reference sequence). The CDR3 is 21 residues long. Trimming cost V 0 bases and J 0 bases; bases outside gene matches: 17. The CDR3 sequence is CASSQDRVLAALRGSTDTQYF. For the CDR3, the DNA is TGTGCCAGCAGCCAAGATCGGGTACTAGCGGCTCTGAGGGGGAGCACAGATACGCAGTATTTT.

The chain has TRBV28 and TRBJ2-6; no firm D call. V was trimmed by 1 base and J by 0 bases, leaving 7 bases between them. CDR1 is MDHEN and CDR2 is SYDVKM in the germline V gene. There are 16 residues in the CDR3. CDR3 nucleotide sequence: TGTGCCAGCAGTTTATTGTACAACTCTGGGGCCAACGTCCTGACTTTC. Protein sequence: CASSLLYNSGANVLTF.

V gene TRBV5-4 combines with J gene TRBJ2-2; D might be TRBD2 (6 bases). The germline V gene encodes CDR1 SGHNT and CDR2 YYREEE (reference sequence). There are 16 residues in the CDR3. V lost 0 bases and J 1 base, leaving 10 bases between the germline ends. The CDR3 coding sequence is TGTGCCAGCAGCTTGGTCGGGAGCGGGAACACCGGGGAGCTGTTTTTT. Translation: CASSLVGSGNTGELFF.

The V call is TRBV4-1, the J call TRBJ1-6; D is unresolved. CDR1 and CDR2 (germline): MGHRA, YSYEKL. This CDR3 is built from 16 residues. Trimming took 5 bases from V and 7 from J, leaving 18 bases between them. DNA for the CDR3: TGCGCCAGCAGCGCCCTGGAGGGCTTTGGAAATTCACCCCTCCACTTT. It specifies CASSALEGFGNSPLHF.

This sequence joins TRBV7-8 and TRBJ2-7, with TRBD1 identical over 7 bases. V trimming: 4 bases; J trimming: 1 base; junction bases outside the gene matches: 4. This CDR3 has 14 residues. Germline V gene sequence: CDR1 SGHVS, CDR2 FQNEAQ. CDR3 amino acids: CASSSNRGSYEQYF. The CDR3 bases are TGTGCCAGCAGCTCGAACAGGGGATCCTACGAGCAGTACTTC.

The rearrangement joins TRBV7-9 to TRBJ2-2; tentatively, D is TRBD1 (7 bases). The CDR3 extends over 17 amino acids. The V and J ends lost 5 bases and 3 bases respectively, with 19 bases between them. Germline CDR1 is SEHNR and CDR2 is FQNEAQ (reference sequence). The DNA of the CDR3 is TGTGCCAGCAGCGTTCGCAGGGGGGAATGGGACACCGGGGAGCTGTTTTTT. Its translation: CASSVRRGEWDTGELFF.

This chain uses TRBV4-1 with TRBJ2-7, with D hard to call. V was shortened by 2 bases and J by 1 base, with 6 bases between the two germline ends. Germline assignment: CDR1 MGHRA and CDR2 YSYEKL. The CDR3 runs to 13 residues. This chain's CDR3 is CASSQRSSYEQYF. The CDR3 coding sequence is TGCGCCAGCAGCCAACGGTCGTCCTACGAGCAGTACTTC.

The chain employs TRBV10-1 and TRBJ2-7; a weak D match, TRBD2 (6 bases). Germline lookup yields CDR1 WNHNN and CDR2 SYGVQD (reference sequence). Trimming cost V 2 bases and J 3 bases, with 11 bases left between them. This CDR3 spans 14 amino acids. The CDR3 nucleotides read TGCGCCAGCAGTGAGGGGCTAGCGAACTACGAGCAGTACTTC. Translation gives CASSEGLANYEQYF.

This clone was counted a few times. The J gene is TRBJ2-6, the V gene TRBV5-6, with TRBD1 matching 7 bases. Germline V gene data show CDR1 as SGHDT and CDR2 as YYEEEE. The CDR3 has 17 residues. Losses at the gene ends were 5 bases for V and 0 bases for J; bases not matched to a gene: 8. CDR3 sequence: CASRQGQRLSGANVLTF. The CDR3 region has the DNA TGTGCCAGCAGGCAGGGACAGCGACTCTCTGGGGCCAACGTCCTGACTTTC.

With regard to this clone: Sequence at one end of the junction differs from germline and may be a read error. This chain joins TRBV2 and TRBJ2-5, with TRBD2 as a possible D gene (6 bases). Germline V lookup: CDR1 SNHLY, CDR2 FYNNEI. This CDR3 spans 12 amino acids. CDR3 coding DNA: TGTGCGAGCATGAAGGAGGGCGAGACCCAGTACTTC. This sequence encodes CASMKEGETQYF.

The V call is TRBV28, the J call TRBJ2-7; TRBD1 agrees at 10 bases. Germline V gene lookup returns CDR1 MDHEN and CDR2 SYDVKM. This CDR3 contains 12 residues. V was clipped by 9 bases and J by 5 bases; unmatched bases: 4. The CDR3 DNA reads as TGTGCCAGTCGACAGGGGGCCGACGAGCAGTACTTC. Its translation is CASRQGADEQYF.